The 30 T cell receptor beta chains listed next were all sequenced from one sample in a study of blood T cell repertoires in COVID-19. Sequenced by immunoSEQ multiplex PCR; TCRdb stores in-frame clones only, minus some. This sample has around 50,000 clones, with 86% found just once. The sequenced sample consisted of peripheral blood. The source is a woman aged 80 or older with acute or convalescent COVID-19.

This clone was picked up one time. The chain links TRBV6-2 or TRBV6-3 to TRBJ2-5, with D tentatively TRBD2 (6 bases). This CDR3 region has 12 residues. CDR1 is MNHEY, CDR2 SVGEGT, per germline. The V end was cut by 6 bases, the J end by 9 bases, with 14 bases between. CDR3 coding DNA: TGTGCCAGCAGCCTCGTCGGAGGGGCCCAGTACTTC. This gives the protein CASSLVGGAQYF.

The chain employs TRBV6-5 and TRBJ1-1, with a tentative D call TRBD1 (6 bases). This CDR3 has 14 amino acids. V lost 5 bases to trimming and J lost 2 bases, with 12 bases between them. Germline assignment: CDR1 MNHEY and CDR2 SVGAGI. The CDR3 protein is CASSTTGDNTEAFF. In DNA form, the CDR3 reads TGTGCCAGCAGTACGACAGGAGACAACACTGAAGCTTTCTTT.

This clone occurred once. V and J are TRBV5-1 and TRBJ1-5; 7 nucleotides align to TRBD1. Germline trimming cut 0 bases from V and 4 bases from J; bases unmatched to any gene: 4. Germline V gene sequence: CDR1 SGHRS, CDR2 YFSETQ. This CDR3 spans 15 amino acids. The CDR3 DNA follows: TGCGCCAGCAGCTTGGGGGGGACAGCTAATCAGCCCCAGCATTTT. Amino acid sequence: CASSLGGTANQPQHF.

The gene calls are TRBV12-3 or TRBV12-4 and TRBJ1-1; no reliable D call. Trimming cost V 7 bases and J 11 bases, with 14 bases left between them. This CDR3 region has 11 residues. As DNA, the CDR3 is TGTGCCAGCACTAAACAGCTAACCGCTTTCTTT. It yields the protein CASTKQLTAFF.

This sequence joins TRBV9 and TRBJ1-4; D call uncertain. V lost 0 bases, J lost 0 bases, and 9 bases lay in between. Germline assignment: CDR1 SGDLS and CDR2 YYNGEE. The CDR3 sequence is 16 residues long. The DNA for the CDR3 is TGTGCCAGCAGCGTAGATGGAGGAACAACTAATGAAAAACTGTTTTTT. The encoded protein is CASSVDGGTTNEKLFF.

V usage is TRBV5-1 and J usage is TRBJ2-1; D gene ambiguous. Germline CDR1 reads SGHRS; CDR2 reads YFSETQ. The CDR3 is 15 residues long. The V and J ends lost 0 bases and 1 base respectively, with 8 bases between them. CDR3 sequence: CASSLGPASYNEQFF. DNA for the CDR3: TGCGCCAGCAGCTTGGGCCCAGCGTCCTACAATGAGCAGTTCTTC.

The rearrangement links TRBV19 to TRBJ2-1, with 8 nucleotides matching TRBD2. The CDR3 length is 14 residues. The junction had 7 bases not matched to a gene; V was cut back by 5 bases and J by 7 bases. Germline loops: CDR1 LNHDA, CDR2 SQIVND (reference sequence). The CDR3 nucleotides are TGTGCCAGTAGTCAAACGGGGGGGCAGAATGAGCAGTTCTTC. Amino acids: CASSQTGGQNEQFF.

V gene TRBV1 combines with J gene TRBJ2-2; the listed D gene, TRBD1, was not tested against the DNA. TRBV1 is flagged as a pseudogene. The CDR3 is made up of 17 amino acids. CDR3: CTSSQDKDILGTGELFF. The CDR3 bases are TGCACCAGCAGCCAGGATAAGGACATTCTTGGCACCGGGGAGCTGTTTTTT.

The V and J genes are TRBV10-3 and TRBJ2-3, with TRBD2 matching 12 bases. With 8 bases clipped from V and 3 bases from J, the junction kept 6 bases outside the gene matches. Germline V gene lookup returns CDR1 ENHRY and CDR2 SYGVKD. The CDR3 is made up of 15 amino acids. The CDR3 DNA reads TGTGCCATCGGACAGCTAGCGGGGGGGACAGATACGCAGTATTTT. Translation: CAIGQLAGGTDTQYF.

CDR3 amino acids: CASRAGFNEKLFF. Here the CDR3 DNA reads TGTGCCAGCAGGGCGGGGTTTAATGAAAAACTGTTTTTT. V gene TRBV6-6 combines with J gene TRBJ1-4; D gene uncertain. The CDR3 spans 13 residues. The V gene's germline CDR1 is MNHNY and CDR2 SVGAGI (reference sequence). The V and J ends lost 6 bases and 4 bases respectively, with 9 bases between them.

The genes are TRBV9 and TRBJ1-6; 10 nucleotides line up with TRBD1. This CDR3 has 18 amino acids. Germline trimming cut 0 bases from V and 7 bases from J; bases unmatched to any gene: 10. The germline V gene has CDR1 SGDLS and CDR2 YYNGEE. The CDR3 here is CASSVVLRGQGPNSPLHF. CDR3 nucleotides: TGTGCCAGCAGCGTAGTGTTAAGGGGACAGGGGCCCAATTCACCCCTCCACTTT.

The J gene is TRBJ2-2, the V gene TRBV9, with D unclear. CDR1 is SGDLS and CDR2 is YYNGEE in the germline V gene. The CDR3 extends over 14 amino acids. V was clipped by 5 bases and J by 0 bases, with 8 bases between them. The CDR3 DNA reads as TGTGCCAGCAGGCCTCGGGCGAACACCGGGGAGCTGTTTTTT. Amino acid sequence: CASRPRANTGELFF.

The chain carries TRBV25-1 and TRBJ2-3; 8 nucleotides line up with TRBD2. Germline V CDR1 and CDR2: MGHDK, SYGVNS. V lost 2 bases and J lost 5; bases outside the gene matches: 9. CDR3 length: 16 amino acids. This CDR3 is CASSEGRSGKRDTQYF. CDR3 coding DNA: TGTGCCAGCAGTGAAGGGCGTAGCGGGAAAAGAGATACGCAGTATTTT.

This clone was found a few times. The CDR3 bases are TGCGCCAGCAGTGAGTCCTCTAGCGGGAAAAATGAGCAGTTCTTC. Translating gives CASSESSSGKNEQFF. The chain links TRBV10-1 to TRBJ2-1; 9 bases align to TRBD2. Germline V gene sequence: CDR1 WNHNN, CDR2 SYGVQD (reference sequence). The CDR3 is made up of 15 amino acids. The V and J ends lost 0 bases and 7 bases, in that order; junction bases with no gene match: 4.

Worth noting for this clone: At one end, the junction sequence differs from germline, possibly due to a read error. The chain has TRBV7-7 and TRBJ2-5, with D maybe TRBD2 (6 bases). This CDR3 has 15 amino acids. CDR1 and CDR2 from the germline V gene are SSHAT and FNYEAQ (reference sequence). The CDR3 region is CASSRGGTYQETQYF. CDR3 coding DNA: TGTGCTAGCAGCCGTGGCGGGACGTACCAAGAGACCCAGTACTTC.

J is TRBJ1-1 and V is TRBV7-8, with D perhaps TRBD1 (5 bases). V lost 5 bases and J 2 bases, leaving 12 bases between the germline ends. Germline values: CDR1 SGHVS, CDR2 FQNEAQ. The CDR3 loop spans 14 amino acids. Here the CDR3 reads CASSRGAVNTEAFF. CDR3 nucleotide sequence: TGTGCCAGCAGCCGAGGGGCCGTCAACACTGAAGCTTTCTTT.

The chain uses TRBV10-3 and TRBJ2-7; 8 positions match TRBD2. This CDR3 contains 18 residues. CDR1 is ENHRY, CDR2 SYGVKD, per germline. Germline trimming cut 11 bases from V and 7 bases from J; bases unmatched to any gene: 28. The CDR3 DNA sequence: TGTGCCGGCGGGGACATGTTAGCGGGGAGCCGGGGTTTCAGGGAGCAGTACTTC. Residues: CAGGDMLAGSRGFREQYF.

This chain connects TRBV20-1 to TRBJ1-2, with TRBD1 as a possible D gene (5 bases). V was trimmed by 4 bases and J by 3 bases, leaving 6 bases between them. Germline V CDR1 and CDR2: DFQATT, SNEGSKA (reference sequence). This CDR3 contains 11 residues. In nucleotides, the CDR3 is TGCAGTGCTACAGGGCACTATGGCTACACCTTC. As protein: CSATGHYGYTF.

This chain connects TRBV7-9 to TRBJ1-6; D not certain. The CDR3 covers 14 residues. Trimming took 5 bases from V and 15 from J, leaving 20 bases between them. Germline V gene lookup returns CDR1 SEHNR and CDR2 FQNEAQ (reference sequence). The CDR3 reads CASSQMARNLNLHF. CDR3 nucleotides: TGTGCCAGCAGCCAGATGGCTCGTAATCTTAACCTCCACTTT. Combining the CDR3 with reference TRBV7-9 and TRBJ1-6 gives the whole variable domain DTGVSQNPRHKITKRGQNVTFRCDPISEHNRLYWYRQTLGQGPEFLTYFQNEAQLEKSRLLSDRFSAERPKGSFSTLEIQRTEQGDSAMYLCASSQMARNLNLHFGNGTRLTVT.

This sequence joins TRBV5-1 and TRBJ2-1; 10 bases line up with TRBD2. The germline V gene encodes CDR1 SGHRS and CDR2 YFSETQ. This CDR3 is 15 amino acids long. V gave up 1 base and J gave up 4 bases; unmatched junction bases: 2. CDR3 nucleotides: TGCGCCAGCAGCTTGACTAGCGGGAAGTACAATGAGCAGTTCTTC. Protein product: CASSLTSGKYNEQFF.

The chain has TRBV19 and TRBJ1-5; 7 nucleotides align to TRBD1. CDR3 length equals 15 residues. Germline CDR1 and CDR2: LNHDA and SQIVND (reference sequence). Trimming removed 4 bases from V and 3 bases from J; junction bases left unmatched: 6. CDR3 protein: CASSTGQTTNQPQHF. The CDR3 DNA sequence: TGTGCCAGTAGTACGGGACAGACTACCAATCAGCCCCAGCATTTT.

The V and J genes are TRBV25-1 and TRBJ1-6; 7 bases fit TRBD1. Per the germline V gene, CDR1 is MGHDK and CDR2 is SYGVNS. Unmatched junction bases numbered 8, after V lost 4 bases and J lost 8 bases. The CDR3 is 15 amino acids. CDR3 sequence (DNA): TGTGCCAGCAGTGCAACGGACAGGTTACATTCACCCCTCCACTTT. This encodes CASSATDRLHSPLHF.

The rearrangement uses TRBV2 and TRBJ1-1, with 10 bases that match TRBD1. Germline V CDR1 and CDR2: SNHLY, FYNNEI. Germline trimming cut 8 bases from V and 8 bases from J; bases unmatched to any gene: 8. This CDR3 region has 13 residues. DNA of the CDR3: TGTGCCAGCCGGCCCGGGACAGGGGAAGAAGCTTTCTTT. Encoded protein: CASRPGTGEEAFF.

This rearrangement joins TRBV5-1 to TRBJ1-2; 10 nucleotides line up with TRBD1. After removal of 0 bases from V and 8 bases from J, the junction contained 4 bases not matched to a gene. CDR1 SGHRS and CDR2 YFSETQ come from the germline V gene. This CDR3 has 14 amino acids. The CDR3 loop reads CASSLGQGAGGYTF. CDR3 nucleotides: TGCGCCAGCAGCTTGGGACAGGGGGCGGGAGGCTACACCTTC.

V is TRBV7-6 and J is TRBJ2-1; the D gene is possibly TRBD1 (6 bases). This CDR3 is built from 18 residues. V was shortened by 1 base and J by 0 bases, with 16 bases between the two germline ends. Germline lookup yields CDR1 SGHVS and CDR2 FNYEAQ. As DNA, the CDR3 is TGTGCCAGCAGCTTAGTAGGCCTGGGGGCGAGCTCCTACAATGAGCAGTTCTTC. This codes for CASSLVGLGASSYNEQFF.

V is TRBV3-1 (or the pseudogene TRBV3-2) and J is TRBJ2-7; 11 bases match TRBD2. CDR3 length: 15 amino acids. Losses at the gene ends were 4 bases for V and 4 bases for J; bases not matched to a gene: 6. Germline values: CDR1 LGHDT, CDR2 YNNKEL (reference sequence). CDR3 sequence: CASSLGLAGGYEQYF. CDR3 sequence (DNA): TGTGCCAGCAGCCTCGGACTAGCGGGCGGATACGAGCAGTACTTC.

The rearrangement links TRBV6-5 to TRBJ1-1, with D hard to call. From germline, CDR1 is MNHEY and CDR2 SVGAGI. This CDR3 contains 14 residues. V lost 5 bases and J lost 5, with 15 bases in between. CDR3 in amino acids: CASSHGEGGTEAFF. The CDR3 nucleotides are TGTGCCAGCAGTCATGGGGAGGGTGGAACTGAAGCTTTCTTT.

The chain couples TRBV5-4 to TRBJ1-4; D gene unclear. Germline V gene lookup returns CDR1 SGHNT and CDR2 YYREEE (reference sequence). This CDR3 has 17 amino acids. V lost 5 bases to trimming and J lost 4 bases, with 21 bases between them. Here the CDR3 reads CASSSGPRPGSNEKLFF. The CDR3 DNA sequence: TGTGCCAGCAGTTCTGGACCGCGTCCTGGGAGTAATGAAAAACTGTTTTTT.

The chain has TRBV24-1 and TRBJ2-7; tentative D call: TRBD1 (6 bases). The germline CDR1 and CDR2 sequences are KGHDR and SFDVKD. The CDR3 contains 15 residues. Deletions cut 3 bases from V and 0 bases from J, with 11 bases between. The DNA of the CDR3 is TGTGCCACCAGTGATCCCGGGGACACCTCCTACGAGCAGTACGTC. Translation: CATSDPGDTSYEQYV.

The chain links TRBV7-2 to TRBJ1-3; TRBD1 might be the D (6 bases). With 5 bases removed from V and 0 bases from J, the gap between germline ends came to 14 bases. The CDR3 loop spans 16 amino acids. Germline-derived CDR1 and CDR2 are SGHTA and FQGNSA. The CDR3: CASSLKRGGSGNTIYF. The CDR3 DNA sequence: TGTGCCAGCAGCCTGAAGAGAGGGGGCTCTGGAAACACCATATATTTT.